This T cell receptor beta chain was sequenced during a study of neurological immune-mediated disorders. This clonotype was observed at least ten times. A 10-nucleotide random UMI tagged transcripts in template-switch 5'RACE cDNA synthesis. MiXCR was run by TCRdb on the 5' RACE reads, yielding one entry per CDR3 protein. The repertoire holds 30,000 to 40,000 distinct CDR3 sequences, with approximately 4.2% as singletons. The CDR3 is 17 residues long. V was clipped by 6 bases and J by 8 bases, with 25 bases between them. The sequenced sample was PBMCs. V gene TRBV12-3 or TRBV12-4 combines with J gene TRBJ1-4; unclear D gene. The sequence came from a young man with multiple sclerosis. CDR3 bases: TGTGCCAGCAGCAGCCTCTTTCGCGGCGTTAGTCCGGAAAAACTGTTTTTT. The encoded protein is CASSSLFRGVSPEKLFF.